Sequencing of this T cell receptor beta chain was carried out in a study of response to subunit inactivated influenza vaccine (dated by TCRdb to the late 2010s). General notes on the study: Deep quantitative T cell receptor repertoire profiling was used in the study to track responses to a trivalent subunit inactivated influenza vaccine.

Broader findings and caveats from the paper: It was suggested by the authors that each seasonal influenza vaccination may recruit only a limited number of new T cells.

Trimming takes 5 bases from V and 0 bases from J, and the germline ends sit 11 bases apart. Looking up the germline V gene yields CDR1 MNHEY and CDR2 SVGAGI. The CDR3 runs 15 residues from the cysteine to the phenylalanine. Only CDR3 DNA remains: 45 bases, in frame from the first base. To note about this clonotype: It has no known antigen specificity. Base qualities are not recorded, but no much larger clone differs from it by a single base.

The library was produced with RT-PCR. This sample was sequenced with an Illumina HiSeq 2500. TCRdb ran its own pipeline on the public reads, namely fastp trimming at Q25 and MiXCR clone calling, and kept in-frame beta chains. Rows are unified per CDR3 protein, each entry keeping the most common DNA and genes. Counted in this sample were 500,000 to 650,000 distinct CDR3 sequences; about 8% of them appeared once. The ten largest account for about an eighth of the sample. The sequence was obtained from a man in his fifties or sixties who received an inactivated influenza vaccine. Donor details come from another sample of the same person, matched by shared clones. The chain couples TRBV6-5 to TRBJ1-5, with a tentative D gene TRBD1 over 6 matching bases. The material was PBMCs from blood, obtained about 23 months after vaccination. The DNA sequence follows: TGTGCCAGCAGTACTGGACAGTATAGCAATCAGCCCCAGCATTTT. Its protein reads: CASSTGQYSNQPQHF.